Listed below are T cell receptor beta chains from one sample, sequenced in a study of CD4 T cells in relation to SARS-CoV-2 and coronaviruses. Sequencing used immunoSEQ multiplex PCR; TCRdb keeps in-frame clones, though not all of them. The table shows some 21,000 clones, with more than 60% occurring only once. These receptors' antigens are unknown. The specimen sequenced was CD4+ T cells from PBMCs, cultured in vitro. These receptors were obtained from a human donor in good health. Each CDR3 is given with its conserved first and last residue. Fields, in order: D gene, V gene, clone size, J gene, CDR3 protein, CDR3 DNA. A D gene is named only where the DNA matches it firmly. Not every row has a clone size; where given, it reads once, few, many or a size class.

TRBD1	TRBV6-5	.	TRBJ2-2	CASSLDRVTGELFF	TGTGCCAGCAGTTTAGACAGGGTCACCGGGGAGCTGTTTTTT
.	TRBV11-2	.	TRBJ2-5	CASSLAEETQYF	TGTGCCAGCAGCTTAGCCGAAGAGACCCAGTACTTC
.	TRBV6-2/TRBV6-3	.	TRBJ2-7	CASSPPGETGRPYF	TGTGCCAGCAGTCCACCGGGTGAGACAGGACGGCCGTACTTC
TRBD1	TRBV6-5	.	TRBJ1-5	CASSSQGQGNQPQHF	TGTGCCAGCAGTTCCCAGGGACAGGGGAATCAGCCCCAGCATTTT
.	TRBV19	once	TRBJ1-2	CASSIAPTARYGYTF	TGTGCCAGTAGTATAGCCCCGACAGCTCGCTATGGCTACACCTTC
.	TRBV6-2/TRBV6-3	few	TRBJ1-2	CASSYSIAGPIYGYTF	TGTGCCAGCAGTTACTCGATCGCTGGGCCCATCTATGGCTACACCTTC
TRBD2	TRBV6-2/TRBV6-3	few	TRBJ2-5	CASSYGRGGFMTQYF	TGTGCCAGCAGTTACGGGAGGGGCGGTTTTATGACCCAGTACTTC
TRBD1	TRBV6-1	few	TRBJ1-5	CASSGRGRVNSNQPQHF	TGTGCCAGCAGTGGGAGGGGGCGCGTGAATAGCAATCAGCCCCAGCATTTT
.	TRBV24-1	.	TRBJ2-7	CATRAYEQYF	TGTGCCACCAGGGCCTACGAGCAGTACTTC
.	TRBV19	few	TRBJ2-2	CASSQGGGADGELFF	TGTGCCAGTAGTCAAGGGGGGGGAGCCGACGGGGAGCTGTTTTTT
TRBD1	TRBV27	.	TRBJ1-2	CASTYQGARGYTF	TGTGCCAGCACCTACCAGGGGGCGCGGGGCTACACCTTC
.	TRBV28	.	TRBJ2-7	CASSRTHGGSYEQYF	TGTGCCAGCAGCCGTACACACGGGGGTTCCTACGAGCAGTACTTC
TRBD2	TRBV3-1/TRBV3-2	once	TRBJ2-2	CASSLSAGGGTGELFF	TGTGCCAGCAGCCTTTCAGCGGGAGGGGGAACCGGGGAGCTGTTTTTT
TRBD1	TRBV18	.	TRBJ1-5	CASSADRGVSSNQPQHF	TGTGCCAGCTCGGCGGACAGGGGGGTTTCAAGCAATCAGCCCCAGCATTTT
TRBD1	TRBV2	.	TRBJ2-7	CASSERTGGAGEQYF	TGTGCCAGCAGTGAAAGGACAGGGGGCGCGGGGGAGCAGTACTTC
TRBD1	TRBV11-1	.	TRBJ2-3	CASSPNRDSPTDTQYF	TGTGCCAGCAGCCCGAACCGGGACAGTCCAACAGATACGCAGTATTTT
.	TRBV28	.	TRBJ1-3	CASNRDLSSGNTIYF	TGTGCCAGCAACCGGGACCTAAGCTCTGGAAACACCATATATTTT
.	TRBV7-2	once	TRBJ2-4	CASSEVNIQYF	TGTGCCAGCAGCGAAGTTAACATTCAGTACTTC
.	TRBV2	.	TRBJ1-1	CASSKTGRNTEAFF	TGTGCCAGCAGTAAAACAGGGAGGAACACTGAAGCTTTCTTT
.	TRBV6-5	once	TRBJ1-1	CASSADPRTEAFF	TGTGCCAGCAGCGCCGACCCGCGGACTGAAGCTTTCTTT
TRBD2	TRBV3-1/TRBV3-2	.	TRBJ2-5	CASSLGLAGIRETQYF	TGTGCCAGCAGCCTGGGACTAGCGGGAATAAGAGAGACCCAGTACTTC
TRBD1	TRBV19	.	TRBJ2-5	CASSPQGAGETQYF	TGTGCCAGTAGTCCCCAGGGGGCTGGGGAGACCCAGTACTTC
TRBD1	TRBV2	.	TRBJ1-1	CASRDRAGANTEAFF	TGTGCCAGCAGGGACAGGGCGGGGGCGAACACTGAAGCTTTCTTT
.	TRBV9	.	TRBJ2-5	CASSVDDVRQETQYF	TGTGCCAGCAGCGTAGACGACGTCAGGCAAGAGACCCAGTACTTC
.	TRBV5-6	.	TRBJ2-3	CASSPETGTQYF	TGTGCCAGCAGCCCGGAAACCGGTACGCAGTATTTT
.	TRBV6-6	.	TRBJ1-4	CASRLGQNNEKLFF	TGTGCCAGCAGATTAGGACAGAATAATGAAAAACTGTTTTTT
TRBD1	TRBV19	.	TRBJ1-2	CASSRTGSYGYTF	TGTGCCAGTAGTCGGACAGGGAGCTATGGCTACACCTTC
.	TRBV7-2	.	TRBJ1-5	CASSLVGAGNQPQHF	TGTGCCAGCAGCTTAGTGGGGGCTGGCAATCAGCCCCAGCATTTT